The sequence of this T cell receptor (beta chain) was determined in a study of CD8 T cells in Susac syndrome (dated by TCRdb to the late 2010s). About the study as a whole: Repertoire sequencing was used to test whether CD8+ T cell activation and differentiation in Susac syndrome was antigen driven. Overall study outcomes, separate from this receptor: The number of individuals in the TCR sequencing and HLA analysis was acknowledged as relatively small.

From cysteine to phenylalanine, the CDR3 is 14 amino acids long. The kept DNA is CDR3 alone, 42 bases in frame from the first base. V and J are truncated by 4 bases and 6 bases respectively, leaving an intervening sequence of 14 bases. The germline V gene sets CDR1 to MGHRA and CDR2 to YSYEKL. RNA was extracted with the RNeasy kit and about 0.5 to 1 ug was reverse transcribed using random hexamers. The immunoSEQ multiplex PCR assay, covering 54 Vbeta and 13 Jbeta segments, was used to amplify TCR beta CDR3 regions. PCR amplification bias was corrected by using a synthetic template baseline for primer optimization and computational correction. The paper's data handling went like this. Reads were annotated to V, D and J genes per IMGT and analyzed with immunoSEQ Analyzer, keeping only productive sequences. Clonality was computed as one minus Shannon entropy normalized by log2 of the number of productive unique sequences. Public and private clones were assessed among the 100 most prevalent clones of each patient and control. Clones were defined as Susac-specific if absent from the healthy and MS cohorts, from 1052 published viral clones and from other ImmuneACCESS disease sequences. TCRdb reprocessed the public reads (quality trimming at Q25 with fastp, clone calling with MiXCR) and kept in-frame beta chains. Entries that share a CDR3 protein sequence are merged under the most common genes and DNA. TCRdb's processing, not the authors', yielded these V and J calls. The sample data list 120,000 to 150,000 distinct CDR3 sequences, and about 95% of these were observed just once. Approximately 0.11% of the sample is in the top ten clones.

Peripheral blood CD8+ and CD4+ T cells from healthy donors, Susac syndrome patients and multiple sclerosis patients were profiled by high-throughput TCR beta sequencing. The multiple sclerosis controls were treatment-naive patients who had stable or active relapsing-remitting disease and met the revised McDonald criteria. Bulk CD8+ and CD4+ T cells were purified by magnetic negative isolation, whereas CD8+ TEMRA cells were enriched by FACS. Blood was drawn into EDTA tubes, processed within 24 hours, and PBMCs were isolated by density gradient centrifugation. PBMCs intended for TCR sequencing were cryopreserved in liquid nitrogen and thawed later in a water bath at 37 degrees C. A purity of at least 90% was achieved for sorted or isolated CD4+, CD8+ and CD8+ TEMRA cells. A remark on this clonotype: Its antigen specificity is not known. Nothing much larger sits one base from this clone, and base qualities are not available.

The chain joins TRBV4-1 to TRBJ2-3, with no confidently assigned D gene. Sample: CD4+ T cells from PBMCs. This clonotype was sampled from a human donor with multiple sclerosis. The CDR3 region reads CASSRESGVDTQYF. The DNA sequence reads TGCGCCAGCAGCCGAGAGAGTGGAGTGGATACGCAGTATTTT.